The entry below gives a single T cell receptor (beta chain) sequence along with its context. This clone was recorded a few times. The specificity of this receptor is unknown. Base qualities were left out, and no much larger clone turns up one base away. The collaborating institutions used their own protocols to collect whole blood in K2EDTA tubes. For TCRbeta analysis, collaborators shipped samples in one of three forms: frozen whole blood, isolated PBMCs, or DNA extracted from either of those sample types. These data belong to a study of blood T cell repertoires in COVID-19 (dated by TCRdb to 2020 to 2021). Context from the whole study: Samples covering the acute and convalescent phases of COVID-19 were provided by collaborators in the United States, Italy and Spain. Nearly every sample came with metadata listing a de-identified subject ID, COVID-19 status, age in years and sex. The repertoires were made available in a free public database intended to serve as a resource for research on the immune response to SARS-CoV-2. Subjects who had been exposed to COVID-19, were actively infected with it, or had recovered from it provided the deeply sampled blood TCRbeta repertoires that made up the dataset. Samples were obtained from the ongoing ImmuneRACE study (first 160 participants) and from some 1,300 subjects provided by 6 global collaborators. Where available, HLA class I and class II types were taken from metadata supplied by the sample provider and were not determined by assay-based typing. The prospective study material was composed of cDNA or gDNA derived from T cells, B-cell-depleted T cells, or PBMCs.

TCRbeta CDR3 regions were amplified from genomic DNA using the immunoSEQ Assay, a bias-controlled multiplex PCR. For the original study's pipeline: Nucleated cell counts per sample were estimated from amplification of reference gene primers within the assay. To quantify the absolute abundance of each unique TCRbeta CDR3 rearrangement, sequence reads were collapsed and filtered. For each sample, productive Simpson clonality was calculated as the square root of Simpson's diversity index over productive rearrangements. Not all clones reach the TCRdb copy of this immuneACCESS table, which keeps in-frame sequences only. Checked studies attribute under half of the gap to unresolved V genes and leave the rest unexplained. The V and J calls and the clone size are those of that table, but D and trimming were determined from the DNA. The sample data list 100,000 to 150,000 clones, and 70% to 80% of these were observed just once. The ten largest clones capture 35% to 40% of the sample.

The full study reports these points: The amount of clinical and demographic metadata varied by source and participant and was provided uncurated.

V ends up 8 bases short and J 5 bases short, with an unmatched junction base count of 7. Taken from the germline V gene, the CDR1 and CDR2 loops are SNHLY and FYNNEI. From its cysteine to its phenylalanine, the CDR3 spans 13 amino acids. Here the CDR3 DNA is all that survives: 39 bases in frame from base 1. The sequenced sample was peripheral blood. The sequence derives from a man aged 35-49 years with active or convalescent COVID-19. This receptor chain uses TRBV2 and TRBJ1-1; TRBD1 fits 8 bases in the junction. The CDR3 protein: CASVDRGRTEAFF. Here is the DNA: TGTGCCAGCGTTGACAGGGGAAGAACTGAAGCTTTCTTT. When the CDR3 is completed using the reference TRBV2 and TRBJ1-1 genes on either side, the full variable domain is EPEVTQTPSHQVTQMGQEVILRCVPISNHLYFYWYRQILGQKVEFLVSFYNNEISEKSEIFDDQFSVERPDGSNFTLKIRSTKLEDSAMYFCASVDRGRTEAFFGQGTRLTVV.